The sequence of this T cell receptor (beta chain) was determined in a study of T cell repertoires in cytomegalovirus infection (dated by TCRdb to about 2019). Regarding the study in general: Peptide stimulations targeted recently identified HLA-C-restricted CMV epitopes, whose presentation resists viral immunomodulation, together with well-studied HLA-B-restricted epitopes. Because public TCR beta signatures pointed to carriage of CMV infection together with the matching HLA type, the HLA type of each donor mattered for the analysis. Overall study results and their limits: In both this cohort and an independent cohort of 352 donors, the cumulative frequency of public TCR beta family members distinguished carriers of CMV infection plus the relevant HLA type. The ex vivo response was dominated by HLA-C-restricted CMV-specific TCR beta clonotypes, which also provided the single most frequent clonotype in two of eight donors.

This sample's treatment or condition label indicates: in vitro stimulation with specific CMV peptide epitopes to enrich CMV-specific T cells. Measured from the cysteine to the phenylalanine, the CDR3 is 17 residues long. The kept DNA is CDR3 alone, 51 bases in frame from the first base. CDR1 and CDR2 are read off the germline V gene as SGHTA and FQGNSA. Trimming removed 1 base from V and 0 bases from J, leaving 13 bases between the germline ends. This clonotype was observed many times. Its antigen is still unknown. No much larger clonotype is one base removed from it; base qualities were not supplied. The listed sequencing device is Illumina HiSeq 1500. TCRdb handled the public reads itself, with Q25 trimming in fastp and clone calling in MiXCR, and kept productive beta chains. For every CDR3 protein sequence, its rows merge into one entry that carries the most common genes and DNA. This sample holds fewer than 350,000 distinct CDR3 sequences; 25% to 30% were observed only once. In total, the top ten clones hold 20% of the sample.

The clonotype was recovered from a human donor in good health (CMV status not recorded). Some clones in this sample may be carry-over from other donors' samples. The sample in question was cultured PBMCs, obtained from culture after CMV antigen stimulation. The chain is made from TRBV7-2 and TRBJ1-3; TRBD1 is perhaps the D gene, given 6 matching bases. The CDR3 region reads CASSLVVRGTSGNTIYF. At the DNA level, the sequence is TGTGCCAGCAGCTTAGTGGTCAGGGGCACCTCTGGAAACACCATATATTTT. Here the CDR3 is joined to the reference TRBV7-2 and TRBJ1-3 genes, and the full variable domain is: GAGVSQSPSNKVTEKGKDVELRCDPISGHTALYWYRQSLGQGLEFLIYFQGNSAPDKSGLPSDRFSAERTGGSVSTLTIQRTQQEDSAVYLCASSLVVRGTSGNTIYFGEGSWLTVV.